Listed below are T cell receptor beta chains from one sample, sequenced in a study of CD8+ T cells in alopecia areata. TCRdb's copy holds only in-frame clones and misses some; the assay was immunoSEQ multiplex PCR. The table has approximately 180,000 clones, roughly three fifths seen once; the top ten hold approximately 1.2%. Sequencing used CD4+ T cells sorted from blood, obtained around week 50, from a patient treated with tofacitinib. These receptors were taken from a human donor with alopecia areata. Each CDR3 is given with its conserved first and last residue. The order of the fields is D gene, J gene, clone size, V gene, CDR3 protein, CDR3 DNA. The D gene is left open where the match is weak. Size values are once, few and many counts, or a class for expanded clones, and some rows have none.

.,TRBJ1-5,.,TRBV27,CASGEAEGQPQHF,TGTGCCTCTGGGGAAGCAGAGGGTCAGCCCCAGCATTTT
TRBD1,TRBJ1-1,few,TRBV5-5,CASSMTGDANTEAFF,TGTGCCAGCAGCATGACAGGGGACGCGAACACTGAAGCTTTCTTT
TRBD2,TRBJ2-3,.,TRBV9,CASSVTSGADTQYF,TGTGCCAGCAGCGTAACTAGCGGAGCAGATACGCAGTATTTT
.,TRBJ1-2,.,TRBV7-8,CASSFEGVYGYTF,TGTGCCAGCAGCTTTGAAGGGGTCTATGGCTACACCTTC
.,TRBJ1-2,.,TRBV5-4,CASSLAREGYTF,TGTGCCAGCAGCTTGGCCAGGGAAGGCTACACCTTC
TRBD2,TRBJ2-5,.,TRBV10-3,CAIKASGGRETQYF,TGTGCCATCAAGGCTAGCGGGGGGCGAGAGACCCAGTACTTC
TRBD1,TRBJ1-2,.,TRBV7-6,CASSFKGALGYTF,TGTGCCAGCAGCTTTAAGGGGGCGCTGGGCTACACCTTC
TRBD2,TRBJ2-1,.,TRBV4-3,CASSQEERGGYNEQFF,TGCGCCAGCAGCCAAGAGGAGCGGGGGGGATACAATGAGCAGTTCTTC
.,TRBJ2-2,few,TRBV6-6,CASIIGGLPNTGELFF,TGTGCCAGCATCATAGGTGGACTGCCGAACACCGGGGAGCTGTTTTTT
TRBD1,TRBJ1-2,.,TRBV27,CASKQGTANYGYTF,TGTGCCAGCAAACAGGGGACAGCTAACTATGGCTACACCTTC
TRBD1,TRBJ2-7,.,TRBV10-3,CANGDSHEQYF,TGTGCCAACGGGGACAGCCACGAGCAGTACTTC
.,TRBJ2-7,.,TRBV29-1,CSVRGSREQYF,TGCAGCGTCCGTGGTTCGCGGGAGCAGTACTTC
TRBD2,TRBJ2-4,few,TRBV4-1,CASSQAGAGAKNIQYF,TGCGCCAGCAGCCAAGCGGGAGCGGGGGCCAAAAACATTCAGTACTTC
.,TRBJ1-5,.,TRBV7-2,CASSWGTSLGQPQHF,TGTGCCAGCAGCTGGGGGACAAGTCTAGGTCAGCCCCAGCATTTT
TRBD1,TRBJ1-6,.,TRBV11-2,CASSSRTGYNSPLHF,TGTGCCAGCAGCTCAAGGACAGGGTACAATTCACCCCTCCACTTT
.,TRBJ2-2,.,TRBV10-2,CASGNPGAHTGELFF,TGCGCCAGCGGCAACCCAGGGGCACACACCGGGGAGCTGTTTTTT
.,TRBJ2-3,few,TRBV7-8,CASSLGDGLYTQYF,TGTGCCAGCAGCTTAGGTGACGGATTATATACGCAGTATTTT
.,TRBJ2-3,.,TRBV30,CAWRWPGTDTQYF,TGTGCCTGGAGGTGGCCCGGCACAGATACGCAGTATTTT
TRBD1,TRBJ2-5,.,TRBV29-1,CSGGTGLGETQYF,TGCAGCGGGGGGACAGGACTGGGGGAGACCCAGTACTTC
.,TRBJ1-2,.,TRBV19,CASSGGYGYTF,TGTGCCAGTAGTGGCGGGTATGGCTACACCTTC
.,TRBJ2-1,.,TRBV30,CAWSVPRTQYNEQFF,TGTGCCTGGAGTGTACCCCGTACGCAGTACAATGAGCAGTTCTTC
.,TRBJ2-3,few,TRBV4-3,CASSQSFRGSGGDTQYF,TGCGCCAGCAGCCAGTCATTTAGGGGGAGTGGAGGAGATACGCAGTATTTT
.,TRBJ1-2,once,TRBV29-1,CSVEDLNYGYTF,TGCAGCGTTGAAGACCTAAACTATGGCTACACCTTC
TRBD1,TRBJ2-5,.,TRBV10-1,CASSTGGRETQYF,TGCGCCAGCAGCACAGGGGGCCGGGAGACCCAGTACTTC
TRBD1,TRBJ1-6,.,TRBV6-5,CASSDPGQPSPLHF,TGTGCCAGCAGTGACCCGGGACAGCCTTCACCCCTCCACTTT
TRBD2,TRBJ2-1,few,TRBV29-1,CSTALTGTSREQFF,TGCAGCACCGCCCTCACCGGGACTAGTAGGGAGCAGTTCTTC
.,TRBJ2-5,.,TRBV9,CASSVKGLQETQYF,TGTGCCAGCAGCGTAAAGGGCCTACAAGAGACCCAGTACTTC
.,TRBJ2-3,.,TRBV10-3,CATKHGEADTQYF,TGTGCCACCAAGCACGGGGAGGCAGATACGCAGTATTTT
.,TRBJ2-1,.,TRBV15,CATSRDLDNEQFF,TGTGCCACCAGCAGAGATTTGGACAATGAGCAGTTCTTC
.,TRBJ2-6,.,TRBV6-5,CASSYSGSGANVLTF,TGTGCCAGCAGTTACTCGGGGAGTGGGGCCAACGTCCTGACTTTC
TRBD1,TRBJ2-7,few,TRBV29-1,CSASKGALAGSYEQYF,TGCAGCGCCTCCAAGGGGGCTTTGGCGGGCTCCTACGAGCAGTACTTC
.,TRBJ1-1,.,TRBV5-1,CASSYFISGSGTEAFF,TGCGCCAGCAGCTACTTCATTTCGGGGAGCGGAACTGAAGCTTTCTTT
TRBD1,TRBJ1-1,.,TRBV5-6,CASSLGQGAFVTFF,TGTGCCAGCAGCTTGGGGCAGGGGGCTTTCGTAACTTTCTTT
.,TRBJ1-5,.,TRBV30,CAWSRKISSNQPQHF,TGTGCCTGGAGTCGAAAGATTTCTAGCAATCAGCCCCAGCATTTT
.,TRBJ1-2,.,TRBV5-1,CASVDTFGGYTF,TGCGCCAGCGTAGACACCTTCGGTGGCTACACCTTC
.,TRBJ1-1,.,TRBV6-5,CASKGSGQANTEAFF,TGTGCCAGCAAAGGGTCGGGGCAGGCCAACACTGAAGCTTTCTTT
.,TRBJ1-2,.,TRBV27,CASSSNGRFYGYTF,TGTGCCAGCAGTTCGAACGGACGGTTCTATGGCTACACCTTC
TRBD1,TRBJ2-6,.,TRBV5-6,CASSQKVRGTGANVLTF,TGTGCCAGCAGCCAAAAAGTCAGGGGGACTGGGGCCAACGTCCTGACTTTC
.,TRBJ2-7,.,TRBV5-1,CASSLGDRGEQYF,TGCGCCAGCAGCTTGGGCGATCGGGGCGAGCAGTACTTC
.,TRBJ2-2,few,TRBV5-6,CASSFQGAGGELFF,TGTGCCAGCAGCTTCCAGGGTGCCGGCGGGGAGCTGTTTTTT
.,TRBJ1-2,.,TRBV29-1,CSVVLGTDYGYTF,TGCAGCGTTGTTCTGGGGACCGACTATGGCTACACCTTC
.,TRBJ1-3,.,TRBV27,CASSLKGISGNTIYF,TGTGCCAGCAGTTTGAAGGGGATAAGTGGAAACACCATATATTTT
.,TRBJ1-1,.,TRBV25-1,CASSEVGQNTEAFF,TGTGCCAGCAGTGAAGTGGGGCAGAACACTGAAGCTTTCTTT
TRBD1,TRBJ2-7,.,TRBV27,CASSHRTGALNEQYF,TGTGCCAGCAGTCATCGGACAGGGGCGTTGAACGAGCAGTACTTC
TRBD2,TRBJ2-5,.,TRBV5-1,CASSFGGTRGETQYF,TGCGCCAGCAGCTTCGGGGGGACTCGTGGAGAGACCCAGTACTTC
TRBD2,TRBJ2-1,.,TRBV29-1,CSVETPGTRGDEQFF,TGCAGCGTTGAAACGCCCGGGACTAGGGGCGATGAGCAGTTCTTC
TRBD2,TRBJ2-5,.,TRBV7-9,CASSLDKRGAQETQYF,TGTGCCAGCAGCTTAGATAAGCGGGGGGCCCAAGAGACCCAGTACTTC
.,TRBJ1-1,.,TRBV7-3,CASSFGTDTEAFF,TGTGCCAGCAGCTTCGGAACGGACACTGAAGCTTTCTTT